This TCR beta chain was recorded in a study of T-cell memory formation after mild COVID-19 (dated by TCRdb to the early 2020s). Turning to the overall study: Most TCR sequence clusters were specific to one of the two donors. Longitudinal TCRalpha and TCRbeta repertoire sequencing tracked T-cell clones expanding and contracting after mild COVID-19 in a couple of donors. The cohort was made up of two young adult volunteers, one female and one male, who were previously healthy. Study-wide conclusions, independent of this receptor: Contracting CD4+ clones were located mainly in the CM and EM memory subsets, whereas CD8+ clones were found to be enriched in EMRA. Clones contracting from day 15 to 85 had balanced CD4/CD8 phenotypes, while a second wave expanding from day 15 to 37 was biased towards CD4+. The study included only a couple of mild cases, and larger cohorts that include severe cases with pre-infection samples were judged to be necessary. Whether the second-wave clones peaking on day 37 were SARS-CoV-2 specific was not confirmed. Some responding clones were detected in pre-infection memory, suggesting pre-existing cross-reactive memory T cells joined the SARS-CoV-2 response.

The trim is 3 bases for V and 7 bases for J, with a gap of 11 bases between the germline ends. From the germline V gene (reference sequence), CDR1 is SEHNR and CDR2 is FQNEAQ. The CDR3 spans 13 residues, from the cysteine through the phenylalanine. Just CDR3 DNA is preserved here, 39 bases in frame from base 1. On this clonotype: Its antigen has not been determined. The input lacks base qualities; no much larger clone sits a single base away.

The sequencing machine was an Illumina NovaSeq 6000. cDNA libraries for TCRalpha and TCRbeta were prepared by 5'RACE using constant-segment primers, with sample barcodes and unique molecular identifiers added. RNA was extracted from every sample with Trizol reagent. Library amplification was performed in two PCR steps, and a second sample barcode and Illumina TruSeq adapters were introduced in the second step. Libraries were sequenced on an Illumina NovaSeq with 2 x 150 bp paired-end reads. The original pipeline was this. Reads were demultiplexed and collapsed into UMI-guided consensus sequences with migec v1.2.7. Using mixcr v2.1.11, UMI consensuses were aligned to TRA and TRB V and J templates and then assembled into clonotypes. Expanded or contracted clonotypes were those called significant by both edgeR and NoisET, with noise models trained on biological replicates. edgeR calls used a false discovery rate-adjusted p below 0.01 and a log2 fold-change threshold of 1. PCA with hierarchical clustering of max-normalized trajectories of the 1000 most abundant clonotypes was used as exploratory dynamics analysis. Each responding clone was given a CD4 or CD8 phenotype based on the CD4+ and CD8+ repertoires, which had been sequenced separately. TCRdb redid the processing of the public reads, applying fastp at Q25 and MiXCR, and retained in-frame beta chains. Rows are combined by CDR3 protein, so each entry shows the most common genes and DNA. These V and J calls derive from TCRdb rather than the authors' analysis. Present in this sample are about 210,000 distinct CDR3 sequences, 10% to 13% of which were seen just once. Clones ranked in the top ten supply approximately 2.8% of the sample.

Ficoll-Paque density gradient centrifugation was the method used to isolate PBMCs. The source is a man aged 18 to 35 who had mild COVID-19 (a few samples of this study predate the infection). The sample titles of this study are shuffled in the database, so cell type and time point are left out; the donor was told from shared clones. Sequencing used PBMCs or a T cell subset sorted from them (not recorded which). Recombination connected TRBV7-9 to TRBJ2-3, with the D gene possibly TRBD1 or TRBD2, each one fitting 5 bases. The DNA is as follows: TGTGCCAGCAGCTTCGAGGGGTTATATACGCAGTATTTT. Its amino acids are CASSFEGLYTQYF.